Listed below are T cell receptor beta chains from one sample, sequenced in a study of Ad26.COV2.S vaccination and SARS-CoV-2 variants. The assay was immunoSEQ multiplex PCR, and TCRdb's table has in-frame clones only and misses some. The sample records 360,000 or so clones, 75% to 90% being singletons. The source material was peripheral blood, sampled in a trial of Ad26.COV2.S vaccine versus placebo. The receptors derive from a person between 18 and 59 years old who received the Ad26.COV2.S COVID-19 vaccine or a placebo. Each CDR3 is given with its conserved first and last residue. D genes are given only for firm matches. Size is omitted from some rows. Given values are once, few, many or a class for expanded clones.

size: .
V: TRBV5-8
J: TRBJ1-6
D: .
CDR3: CASSSFDIRAPLHF
DNA: TGTGCCAGCAGCTCCTTCGATATACGGGCACCCCTCCACTTT

size: .
V: TRBV5-1
J: TRBJ2-3
D: TRBD1
CDR3: CASSSRDRLTDTQYF
DNA: TGCGCCAGCAGCTCCCGGGACAGACTCACAGATACGCAGTATTTT

size: .
V: TRBV4-1
J: TRBJ2-7
D: .
CDR3: CASSREIFYEQYF
DNA: TGCGCCAGCAGCCGCGAGATTTTCTACGAGCAGTACTTC

size: .
V: TRBV6-5
J: TRBJ1-2
D: .
CDR3: CASSYSPGGNGYTF
DNA: TGTGCCAGCAGTTACTCTCCGGGTGGGAATGGCTACACCTTC

size: once
V: TRBV24-1
J: TRBJ2-6
D: .
CDR3: CATSDWRGSSGANVLTF
DNA: TGTGCCACCAGTGATTGGAGGGGAAGCTCTGGGGCCAACGTCCTGACTTTC

size: .
V: TRBV18
J: TRBJ1-3
D: .
CDR3: CASSLGRLSGNTIYF
DNA: TGTGCCAGCTCACTGGGACGGCTCTCTGGAAACACCATATATTTT

size: .
V: TRBV14
J: TRBJ2-7
D: .
CDR3: CASSRGSYEQYF
DNA: TGTGCCAGCAGCAGGGGCTCCTACGAGCAGTACTTC

size: .
V: TRBV2
J: TRBJ2-7
D: TRBD1
CDR3: CASRQTGPGGNEQYF
DNA: TGTGCCAGCAGACAGACAGGGCCAGGGGGAAACGAGCAGTACTTC

size: few
V: TRBV18
J: TRBJ1-1
D: TRBD1
CDR3: CASSLTGETEAFF
DNA: TGTGCCAGCTCGCTTACAGGGGAGACTGAAGCTTTCTTT

size: .
V: TRBV4-1
J: TRBJ2-2
D: TRBD2
CDR3: CASSPSSGSSRWGELFF
DNA: TGCGCCAGCAGCCCGTCTAGCGGGAGTTCTAGATGGGGGGAGCTGTTTTTT

size: .
V: TRBV18
J: TRBJ2-6
D: .
CDR3: CASSPMDSGANVLTF
DNA: TGTGCCAGCTCACCAATGGACTCTGGGGCCAACGTCCTGACTTTC

size: .
V: TRBV28
J: TRBJ2-7
D: .
CDR3: CASSSKPYEQYF
DNA: TGTGCCAGCAGTTCTAAGCCCTACGAGCAGTACTTC

size: few
V: TRBV30
J: TRBJ1-3
D: .
CDR3: CASVPSGNTIYF
DNA: TGTGCCTCAGTGCCCTCTGGAAACACCATATATTTT

size: .
V: TRBV7-8
J: TRBJ2-7
D: .
CDR3: CASSLESGTLSSYEQYF
DNA: TGTGCCAGCAGCTTAGAATCCGGGACACTTAGCTCCTACGAGCAGTACTTC

size: .
V: TRBV5-1
J: TRBJ2-7
D: .
CDR3: CASSLAASYEQYF
DNA: TGCGCCAGCAGCTTGGCGGCCTCCTACGAGCAGTACTTC

size: once
V: TRBV28
J: TRBJ1-5
D: TRBD1
CDR3: CASRKGQGSKSNQPQHF
DNA: TGTGCCAGCAGGAAGGGACAGGGAAGTAAGAGCAATCAGCCCCAGCATTTT

size: .
V: TRBV9
J: TRBJ2-7
D: TRBD2
CDR3: CASSVSAGTYYEQYF
DNA: TGTGCCAGCAGCGTATCAGCGGGGACTTACTACGAGCAGTACTTC

size: .
V: TRBV29-1
J: TRBJ2-7
D: TRBD1
CDR3: CSGYRGSEQYF
DNA: TGCAGCGGTTACAGGGGATCCGAGCAGTACTTC